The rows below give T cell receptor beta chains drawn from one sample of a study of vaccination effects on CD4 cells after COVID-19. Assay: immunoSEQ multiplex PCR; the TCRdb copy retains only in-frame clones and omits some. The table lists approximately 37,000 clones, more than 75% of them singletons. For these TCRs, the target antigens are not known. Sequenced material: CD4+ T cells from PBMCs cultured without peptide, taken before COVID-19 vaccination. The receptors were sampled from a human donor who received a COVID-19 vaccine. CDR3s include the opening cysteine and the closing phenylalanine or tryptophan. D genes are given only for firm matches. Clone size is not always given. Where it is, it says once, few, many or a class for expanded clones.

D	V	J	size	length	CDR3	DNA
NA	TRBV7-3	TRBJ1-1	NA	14	CASSLGGRNTEAFF	TGTGCCAGCAGCTTAGGCGGACGGAACACTGAAGCTTTCTTT
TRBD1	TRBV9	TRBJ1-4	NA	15	CASSLRGRANEKLFF	TGTGCCAGCAGCCTCAGGGGGCGGGCTAATGAAAAACTGTTTTTT
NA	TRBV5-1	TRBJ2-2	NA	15	CASSYLTTHTGELFF	TGCGCCAGCAGCTACTTAACCACCCACACCGGGGAGCTGTTTTTT
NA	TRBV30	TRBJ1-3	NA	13	CAWSSGHQNTIYF	TGTGCCTGGAGTTCCGGACACCAAAACACCATATATTTT
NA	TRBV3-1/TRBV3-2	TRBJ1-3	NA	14	CASSQDPGGNTIYF	TGTGCCAGCAGCCAAGACCCCGGCGGAAACACCATATATTTT
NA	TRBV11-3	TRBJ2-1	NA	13	CASSETYYNEQFF	TGTGCCAGCAGCGAAACTTATTACAATGAGCAGTTCTTC
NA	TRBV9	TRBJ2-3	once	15	CASSVGGAGLNTQYF	TGTGCCAGCAGCGTAGGGGGGGCTGGCTTGAATACGCAGTATTTT
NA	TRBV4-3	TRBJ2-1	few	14	CASSQEGRRGEQFF	TGCGCCAGCAGCCAAGAAGGTAGGCGGGGTGAGCAGTTCTTC
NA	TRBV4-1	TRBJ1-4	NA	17	CASSQGPGTDYNEKLFF	TGCGCCAGCAGCCAAGGCCCTGGGACGGATTATAATGAAAAACTGTTTTTT
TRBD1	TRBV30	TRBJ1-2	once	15	CAWRGQGGLSYGYTF	TGTGCCTGGAGGGGACAGGGGGGTCTTTCCTATGGCTACACCTTC
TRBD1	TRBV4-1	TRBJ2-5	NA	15	CASSRSADREETQYF	TGCGCCAGCAGCCGCTCCGCTGACAGGGAGGAGACCCAGTACTTC
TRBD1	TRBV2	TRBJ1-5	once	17	CASSRATGNSFSQPQHF	TGTGCCAGCAGCCGAGCGACAGGGAATTCTTTTAGTCAGCCCCAGCATTTT
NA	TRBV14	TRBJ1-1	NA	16	CASSQEGGLRGTEAFF	TGTGCCAGCAGCCAAGAGGGGGGGCTTCGGGGTACTGAAGCTTTCTTT
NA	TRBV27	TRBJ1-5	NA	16	CASSPWDGPRGQAQHF	TGTGCCAGCAGTCCCTGGGACGGACCAAGGGGTCAAGCCCAGCATTTT
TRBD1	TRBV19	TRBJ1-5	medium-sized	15	CASSPQGLDNQPQHF	TGTGCCAGTAGCCCACAGGGGCTTGATAATCAGCCCCAGCATTTT
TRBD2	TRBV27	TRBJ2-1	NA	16	CASSLSRLAGGNEQFF	TGTGCCAGCAGTTTATCGAGGCTAGCGGGGGGTAATGAGCAGTTCTTC
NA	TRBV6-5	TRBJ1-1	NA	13	CASSQGMNTEAFF	TGTGCCAGCAGTCAGGGTATGAACACTGAAGCTTTCTTT
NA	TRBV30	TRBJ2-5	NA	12	CAWSVRPETQYF	TGTGCCTGGAGTGTACGTCCGGAGACCCAGTACTTC
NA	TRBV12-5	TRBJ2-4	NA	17	CASGLPRLVEAKNIQYF	TGTGCTAGTGGTTTGCCCCGACTAGTCGAAGCCAAAAACATTCAGTACTTC
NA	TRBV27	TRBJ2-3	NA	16	CASSLSPWGGMDTQYF	TGTGCCAGCAGTTTATCCCCCTGGGGGGGCATGGATACGCAGTATTTT
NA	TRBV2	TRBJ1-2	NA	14	CASSEALLSGGYTF	TGTGCCAGCAGTGAAGCCCTTCTGAGCGGCGGCTACACCTTC
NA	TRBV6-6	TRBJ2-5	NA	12	CASSYQGETQYF	TGTGCCAGCAGTTACCAGGGAGAGACCCAGTACTTC
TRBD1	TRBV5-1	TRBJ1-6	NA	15	CASSVSGQYNSPLHF	TGCGCCAGCAGCGTATCGGGACAGTATAATTCACCCCTCCACTTT
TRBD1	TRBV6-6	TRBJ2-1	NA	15	CASRPGGQSYNEQFF	TGTGCCAGCAGGCCAGGGGGCCAGTCCTACAATGAGCAGTTCTTC
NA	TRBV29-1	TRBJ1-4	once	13	CSVEGPANEKLFF	TGCAGCGTTGAAGGGCCAGCGAATGAAAAACTGTTTTTT
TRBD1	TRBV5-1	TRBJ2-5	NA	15	CASSSGTGAQETQYF	TGCGCCAGCAGCTCCGGGACAGGGGCTCAAGAGACCCAGTACTTC
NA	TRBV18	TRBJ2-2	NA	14	CASSPDLNTGELFF	TGTGCCAGCTCACCAGACCTCAACACCGGGGAGCTGTTTTTT
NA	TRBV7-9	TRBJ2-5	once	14	CASSLNTGQETQYF	TGTGCCAGCAGCTTAAACACAGGACAAGAGACCCAGTACTTC
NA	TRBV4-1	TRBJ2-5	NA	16	CASSQELQSRGETQYF	TGCGCCAGCAGCCAAGAACTCCAGTCAAGGGGGGAGACCCAGTACTTC
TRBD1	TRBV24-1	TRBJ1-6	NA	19	CATSDWPGQANSYNSPLHF	TGTGCCACCAGTGATTGGCCCGGACAGGCCAACTCCTATAATTCACCCCTCCACTTT
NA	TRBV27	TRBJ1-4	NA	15	CASSAQGLTNEKLFF	TGTGCCAGCAGTGCGCAGGGTTTGACTAATGAAAAACTGTTTTTT
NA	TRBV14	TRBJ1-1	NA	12	CASSTFSFEAFF	TGTGCCAGCAGCACTTTCAGCTTTGAAGCTTTCTTT
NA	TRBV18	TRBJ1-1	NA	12	CASSPVGEGAFF	TGTGCCAGCTCACCAGTGGGGGAGGGAGCTTTCTTT
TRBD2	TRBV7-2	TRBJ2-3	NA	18	CASSLALIAGGVTDTQYF	TGTGCCAGCAGCTTAGCGCTAATCGCGGGGGGTGTCACAGATACGCAGTATTTT
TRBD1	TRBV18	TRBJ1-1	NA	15	CASSAGQGQGTEAFF	TGTGCCAGCTCGGCGGGACAGGGACAGGGCACTGAAGCTTTCTTT
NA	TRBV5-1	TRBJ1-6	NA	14	CASSLGQTNSPLHF	TGCGCCAGCAGCTTGGGACAAACCAATTCACCCCTCCACTTT
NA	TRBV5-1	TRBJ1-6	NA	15	CASSLGIQDNSPLHF	TGCGCCAGCAGCTTGGGGATACAGGATAATTCACCCCTCCACTTT
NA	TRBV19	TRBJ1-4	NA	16	CASSPSIGATNEKLFF	TGTGCCAGTAGTCCCTCAATAGGAGCAACTAATGAAAAACTGTTTTTT
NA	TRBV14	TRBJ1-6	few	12	CASSLQSGPLHF	TGTGCCAGCAGCCTGCAGAGCGGGCCCCTCCACTTT
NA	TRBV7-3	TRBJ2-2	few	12	CASSVSPGELFF	TGTGCCAGCAGCGTGTCCCCCGGGGAGCTGTTTTTT
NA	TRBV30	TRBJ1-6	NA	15	CAWSVERGIGSPLHF	TGTGCCTGGAGTGTAGAGAGGGGGATTGGTTCACCCCTCCACTTT
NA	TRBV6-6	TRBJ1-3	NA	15	CASSSRDSAGNTIYF	TGTGCCAGCAGCAGCCGCGACAGCGCCGGAAACACCATATATTTT
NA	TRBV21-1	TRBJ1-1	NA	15	CASSARDRGRTEAFF	TGTGCCAGCAGCGCCCGGGACAGGGGGCGAACTGAAGCTTTCTTT
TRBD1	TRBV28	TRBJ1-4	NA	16	CASSLATGGGYEKLFF	TGTGCCAGCAGTCTGGCGACAGGGGGCGGTTATGAAAAACTGTTTTTT
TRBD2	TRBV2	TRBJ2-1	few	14	CASKAGGTPNEQFF	TGTGCCAGCAAGGCGGGGGGAACTCCCAATGAGCAGTTCTTC
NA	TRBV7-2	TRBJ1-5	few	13	CASSKGRDHPQHF	TGTGCCAGCAGCAAGGGGCGGGATCACCCCCAGCATTTT
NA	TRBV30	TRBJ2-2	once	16	CAWSGGRGANTGELFF	TGTGCCTGGAGTGGCGGACGAGGGGCGAACACCGGGGAGCTGTTTTTT
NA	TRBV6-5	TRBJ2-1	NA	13	CASMPGAYNEQFF	TGTGCCAGCATGCCCGGGGCCTACAATGAGCAGTTCTTC
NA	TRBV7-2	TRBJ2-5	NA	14	CASSLRTGQETQYF	TGTGCCAGCAGCTTAAGGACGGGTCAAGAGACCCAGTACTTC
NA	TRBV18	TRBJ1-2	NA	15	CASSHAGAGDYGYTF	TGTGCCAGCTCCCACGCCGGGGCTGGGGACTATGGCTACACCTTC
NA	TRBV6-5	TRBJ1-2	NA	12	CASSFQGYGYTF	TGTGCCAGCAGTTTTCAGGGTTATGGCTACACCTTC
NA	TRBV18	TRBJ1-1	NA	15	CASSPLTQEHTEAFF	TGTGCCAGCTCACCACTAACACAAGAACACACTGAAGCTTTCTTT
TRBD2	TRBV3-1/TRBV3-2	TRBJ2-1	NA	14	CASSQPGTSSEQFF	TGTGCCAGCAGCCAACCTGGGACTAGCAGTGAGCAGTTCTTC
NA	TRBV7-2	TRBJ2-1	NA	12	CASSLGADEQFF	TGTGCCAGCAGCTTAGGAGCCGATGAGCAGTTCTTC